Below, 4 T cell receptor beta chains from the same sample are listed, as sequenced in a study of blood T cells in healthy people across ages. Through a sample-barcoded 5' primer and a J-beta primer mix, a second PCR was run for roughly 7 to 11 cycles. TCRdb analysed the 5' RACE reads with MiXCR anew, one entry per CDR3 protein. This sample has roughly 2 million distinct CDR3 sequences, with approximately 50% found just once. Source material: blood. These receptors were collected from a middle-aged woman in good health.

The chain couples TRBV4-2 to TRBJ2-5; TRBD1 or TRBD2 may be the D gene (5 bases each). Germline V CDR1 and CDR2: LGHNA, YNFKEQ. The V end was cut by 1 base, the J end by 5 bases, with 11 bases between. The CDR3 spans 14 residues. CDR3 DNA: TGTGCCAGCAGCCAAGCGAGGGGACCGGAGACCCAGTACTTC. Translated: CASSQARGPETQYF.

The rearrangement joins TRBV20-1 to TRBJ2-7; 9 nucleotides match TRBD2. There are 16 residues in the CDR3. The V segment lost 3 bases and the J segment 3 bases; nucleotides outside the gene matches: 12. CDR1 is DFQATT and CDR2 is SNEGSKA in the germline V gene (reference sequence). CDR3 in amino acids: CSASIIRLAEIYEQYF. CDR3 nucleotides: TGCAGTGCTAGTATCATACGACTAGCGGAGATCTACGAGCAGTACTTC.

This clonotype showed up just a few times. This sequence joins TRBV5-1 and TRBJ2-7; TRBD1 matches at 10 bases. The CDR3 totals 18 residues. Looked up from germline, CDR1 is SGHRS and CDR2 is YFSETQ. Trimming cost V 5 bases and J 6 bases; bases outside gene matches: 20. The DNA of the CDR3 is TGCGCCAGCAGGTCCGGGACAGGGGCCCAGCGGGGATCTTCCGAGCAGTACTTC. Protein: CASRSGTGAQRGSSEQYF.

The chain has TRBV20-1 and TRBJ2-3; D is perhaps TRBD2 (6 bases). Germline CDR1 DFQATT, CDR2 SNEGSKA (reference sequence). CDR3 length equals 16 residues. V was pared by 3 bases and J by 6 bases, with 22 bases between. As DNA, the CDR3 is TGCAGTGCTAGGGGCGGGGAGATAGTGGGTAAGGATACGCAGTATTTT. Amino acid sequence: CSARGGEIVGKDTQYF.